A single sample gave rise to the 32 T cell receptor beta chains below, sequenced in a study of graft-versus-host responses after intestinal transplantation. Libraries were prepared by immunoSEQ multiplex PCR; TCRdb keeps only in-frame clonotypes and omits some of them. The data show roughly 12,000 clones, 70% to 85% seen once. The sample consisted of PBMCs, taken roughly 290 days after intestinal transplant. Receptors were obtained from a human patient who received an intestinal transplant, so some T cells may come from the graft donor.

This clone was counted only a few times. CDR3 sequence reads: CASSIDRGGNQPQHF. Written as DNA, the CDR3 is TGTGCCAGTAGTATAGACAGGGGGGGAAATCAGCCCCAGCATTTT. The chain has TRBV19 and TRBJ1-5; 7 bases match TRBD1. The CDR3 runs to 15 residues. Germline CDR1 LNHDA, CDR2 SQIVND (reference sequence). The V gene end was trimmed by 0 bases and the J gene end by 4 bases; junction bases not matched to a gene: 3.

The chain links TRBV27 to TRBJ1-1; D unresolved. Germline CDR1 and CDR2: MNHEY and SMNVEV (reference sequence). The CDR3 sequence is 15 residues long. V was shortened by 3 bases and J by 1 base, with 12 bases between the two germline ends. The CDR3 DNA follows: TGTGCCAGCAGTTTTTCGCGACAATCGAACACTGAAGCTTTCTTT. It yields the protein CASSFSRQSNTEAFF.

This chain links TRBV5-1 with TRBJ2-7; unclear D gene. From germline, CDR1 is SGHRS and CDR2 YFSETQ. Between the trimmed V and J ends, which lost 2 bases and 6 bases, there was a span of 9 bases. The CDR3 is 12 residues long. The CDR3 nucleotides read TGCGCCAGCAGCTTCCAAGGGCGCGAGCAGTACTTC. Its translation is CASSFQGREQYF.

The chain has TRBV4-3 and TRBJ1-1; D ambiguous. Trimming pared 0 bases from V and 1 base from J, leaving 3 bases between. The CDR3 has 13 amino acids. Germline V lookup: CDR1 LGHNA, CDR2 YSLEER. In DNA, the CDR3 is TGCGCCAGCAGCCAAGAACGGAACACTGAAGCTTTCTTT. Translation: CASSQERNTEAFF.

The genes are TRBV19 and TRBJ2-3; a weak D match, TRBD2 (6 bases). CDR3 length: 14 residues. CDR1 is LNHDA, CDR2 SQIVND, per germline (reference sequence). V was pared by 3 bases and J by 5 bases, with 12 bases between. The CDR3 coding sequence is TGTGCCAGTAGTATTCCGGGAGTGGGAGATACGCAGTATTTT. It encodes CASSIPGVGDTQYF.

V and J are TRBV19 and TRBJ1-5; D is ambiguous. This CDR3 region has 13 residues. Trimming shortened V by 4 bases and J by 5 bases, and 9 bases separated the two germline ends. The V gene's germline CDR1 is LNHDA and CDR2 SQIVND (reference sequence). CDR3 in DNA: TGTGCCAGTAGTAAGGACCGTTATCAGCCCCAGCATTTT. It yields the protein CASSKDRYQPQHF.

The chain carries TRBV28 and TRBJ2-7; D is unresolved. The V gene's germline CDR1 is MDHEN and CDR2 SYDVKM. The CDR3 loop spans 13 amino acids. V gave up 3 bases and J gave up 1 base, with 7 bases separating them. The CDR3 nucleotides read TGTGCCAGCAGTTTTGCTATTTCCTACGAGCAGTACTTC. Translation gives CASSFAISYEQYF.

The chain links TRBV6-5 to TRBJ2-7; D unclear. V dropped 5 bases and J dropped 4 bases, with 15 bases sitting between them. This CDR3 spans 14 amino acids. CDR1 and CDR2 from the germline V gene are MNHEY and SVGAGI. The CDR3 DNA is TGTGCCAGCAGTCAAGTAACCCTAAAGTACGAGCAGTACTTC. Translating it yields CASSQVTLKYEQYF.

As DNA, the CDR3 is TGTGCCAGCAGTTCCATAGCGGGAATCCCCCTCAATGAGCAGTTCTTC. Residues: CASSSIAGIPLNEQFF. V is TRBV27 and J is TRBJ2-1, with TRBD2 matching over 8 bases. This CDR3 is built from 16 residues. V was clipped by 4 bases and J by 6 bases; unmatched bases: 11. CDR1 and CDR2 from the germline V gene are MNHEY and SMNVEV (reference sequence).

The chain is built from TRBV28 and TRBJ2-1; unclear D gene. The CDR3 covers 14 residues. The V gene's germline CDR1 is MDHEN and CDR2 SYDVKM. Trimming left V 1 base short and J 0 bases short, with 4 bases between. DNA of the CDR3: TGTGCCAGCAGTTTATATGGCTCCTACAATGAGCAGTTCTTC. Translated, it gives CASSLYGSYNEQFF.

This chain connects TRBV9 to TRBJ2-1, with D possibly TRBD2 on 5 matching bases. V lost 4 bases and J lost 1, with 15 bases in between. This CDR3 has 16 residues. Germline loops: CDR1 SGDLS, CDR2 YYNGEE. DNA for the CDR3: TGTGCCAGCAGCCCCCGGGAAATGGGATCCTACAATGAGCAGTTCTTC. It specifies CASSPREMGSYNEQFF.

This clone has a single count. The chain couples TRBV7-5 to TRBJ1-2. TRBV7-5 is deemed a pseudogene. The CDR3 is 15 amino acids. CDR3 coding DNA: TGTGTCAGAAGCTTGCGGGACCGAGGAAACTATGGCTACACCTTC. Its protein product is CVRSLRDRGNYGYTF.

This rearrangement joins TRBV4-1 to TRBJ2-1; 10 positions match TRBD2. The V segment lost 0 bases and the J segment 1 base; nucleotides outside the gene matches: 9. Germline assignment: CDR1 MGHRA and CDR2 YSYEKL. There are 19 residues in the CDR3. As DNA, the CDR3 is TGCGCCAGCAGCCAAGAGTTAGGAACTAGCGGGATATCCTACAATGAGCAGTTCTTC. Amino acids: CASSQELGTSGISYNEQFF.

V is TRBV30 and J is TRBJ2-1; D tentatively reads TRBD1 or TRBD2 (5 bases each). CDR3 length equals 13 residues. V was shortened by 5 bases and J by 4 bases, with 12 bases between the two germline ends. CDR1 is GTSNPN and CDR2 is SVGIG in the germline V gene (reference sequence). The CDR3 bases are TGTGCCTGGGGGACCCTACTTTACAATGAGCAGTTCTTC. Translated, it gives CAWGTLLYNEQFF.

This clone appeared a few times. The rearrangement uses TRBV6-1 and TRBJ1-5, with a weak D call TRBD1 (6 bases). The CDR3 extends over 15 amino acids. Germline loops: CDR1 MNHNS, CDR2 SASEGT. Trimming shortened V by 3 bases and J by 0 bases, and 9 bases separated the two germline ends. The CDR3 reads CASSDGQYSNQPQHF. The CDR3 bases are TGTGCCAGCAGTGACGGACAGTATAGCAATCAGCCCCAGCATTTT.

The J gene is TRBJ2-4, the V gene TRBV29-1; D is unclear. The germline V and J ends were trimmed by 3 bases and 8 bases, with 8 bases remaining between them. CDR1 is SQVTM, CDR2 ANQGSEA, per germline. CDR3 size: 11 residues. The CDR3 coding sequence is TGCAGCGTTGAGTCGTGGGACATTCAGTACTTC. It encodes CSVESWDIQYF. The full variable domain, rest sourced from reference TRBV29-1 and TRBJ2-4, is SAVISQKPSRDICQRGTSLTIQCQVDSQVTMMFWYRQQPGQSLTLIATANQGSEATYESGFVIDKFPISRPNLTFSTLTVSNMSPEDSSIYLCSVESWDIQYFGAGTRLSVL.

The V gene is TRBV6-1, the J gene TRBJ2-1; TRBD1 is a possible D gene (6 bases). Trimming stripped 6 bases from V and 10 bases from J, with 13 bases between. The CDR3 sequence is 12 residues long. Per germline, CDR1 MNHNS and CDR2 SASEGT. The CDR3 DNA reads as TGTGCCAGCAGCTGGGACACCGAAGAGCAGTTCTTC. It encodes CASSWDTEEQFF.

The chain carries TRBV4-2 and TRBJ2-3; TRBD2 aligns across 7 bases. V lost 0 bases to trimming and J lost 2 bases; unmatched junction nucleotides: 8. Germline V lookup: CDR1 LGHNA, CDR2 YNFKEQ. This CDR3 comprises 17 residues. As DNA, the CDR3 is TGTGCCAGCAGCCAAGATCGGCAGCGGGGTCACACAGATACGCAGTATTTT. Translated: CASSQDRQRGHTDTQYF.

This sequence joins TRBV28 and TRBJ2-5; D gene unclear. There are 12 residues in the CDR3. Germline V gene lookup returns CDR1 MDHEN and CDR2 SYDVKM. V lost 5 bases and J 1 base, leaving 5 bases between the germline ends. The chain's CDR3 is CASSLRQETQYF. Here the CDR3 DNA reads TGTGCCAGCAGTCTTCGCCAAGAGACCCAGTACTTC.

The chain carries TRBV7-2 and TRBJ2-3, with 7 bases that match TRBD2. Per the germline V gene, CDR1 is SGHTA and CDR2 is FQGNSA. V lost 1 base to trimming and J lost 1 base; unmatched junction nucleotides: 2. This CDR3 is 15 amino acids long. CDR3 in amino acids: CASSLGTSGTDTQYF. DNA for the CDR3: TGTGCCAGCAGCTTAGGGACTAGTGGCACAGATACGCAGTATTTT.

The chain has TRBV7-9 and TRBJ1-1; D uncertain. Germline V gene data show CDR1 as SEHNR and CDR2 as FQNEAQ (reference sequence). The CDR3 runs to 12 residues. Trimming left V 5 bases short and J 7 bases short, with 11 bases between. In nucleotides, the CDR3 is TGTGCCAGCAGCCTAGGACGGAGTGAAGCTTTCTTT. This gives the protein CASSLGRSEAFF. The full variable domain, its missing parts supplied by reference TRBV7-9 and TRBJ1-1, is DTGVSQNPRHKITKRGQNVTFRCDPISEHNRLYWYRQTLGQGPEFLTYFQNEAQLEKSRLLSDRFSAERPKGSFSTLEIQRTEQGDSAMYLCASSLGRSEAFFGQGTRLTVV.

V gene TRBV5-1 combines with J gene TRBJ2-5; D uncertain. Germline V gives CDR1 SGHRS, CDR2 YFSETQ. The V end was cut by 2 bases, the J end by 2 bases, with 1 base between. CDR3 size: 11 residues. Here the CDR3 reads CASSLQETQYF. In nucleotides, the CDR3 is TGCGCCAGCAGCTTACAAGAGACCCAGTACTTC.

The chain has TRBV5-1 and TRBJ2-3; no clear D. Trimming shortened V by 3 bases and J by 0 bases, and 5 bases separated the two germline ends. Germline V gene data show CDR1 as SGHRS and CDR2 as YFSETQ. The CDR3 length is 13 residues. The CDR3 nucleotides are TGCGCCAGCAGCTCGGGTAGCACAGATACGCAGTATTTT. It translates to CASSSGSTDTQYF.

The rearrangement uses TRBV5-1 and TRBJ2-1, with 11 positions matching TRBD2. V gave up 4 bases and J gave up 6 bases; unmatched junction bases: 3. This CDR3 has 14 amino acids. The germline CDR1 and CDR2 sequences are SGHRS and YFSETQ. CDR3 bases: TGCGCCAGCAGCGCGGGACTAGCGGCCAATGAGCAGTTCTTC. This encodes CASSAGLAANEQFF.

The chain carries TRBV18 and TRBJ2-2, with 7 nucleotides matching TRBD2. This CDR3 region has 16 residues. Germline trimming cut 0 bases from V and 4 bases from J; bases unmatched to any gene: 5. Per the germline V gene, CDR1 is KGHSH and CDR2 is LQKENI. The CDR3 DNA follows: TGTGCCAGCTCACCACCGCTGGGGGGGATCACCGGGGAGCTGTTTTTT. This sequence encodes CASSPPLGGITGELFF. The full variable domain, in which reference TRBV18 and TRBJ2-2 provide the parts outside the CDR3, is NAGVMQNPRHLVRRRGQEARLRCSPMKGHSHVYWYRQLPEEGLKFMVYLQKENIIDESGMPKERFSAEFPKEGPSILRIQQVVRGDSAAYFCASSPPLGGITGELFFGEGSRLTVL.

The chain recombines TRBV28 with TRBJ2-7; possible D gene TRBD2, 7 bases. Per the germline V gene, CDR1 is MDHEN and CDR2 is SYDVKM. Trimming left V 2 bases short and J 7 bases short, with 15 bases between. The CDR3 runs 14 residues. CDR3 sequence (DNA): TGTGCCAGCAGTTTAACGGCGGGGGCTAGGGAGCAGTACTTC. Translated: CASSLTAGAREQYF. The whole variable domain, remainder taken from reference TRBV28 and TRBJ2-7, is DVKVTQSSRYLVKRTGEKVFLECVQDMDHENMFWYRQDPGLGLRLIYFSYDVKMKEKGDIPEGYSVSREKKERFSLILESASTNQTSMYLCASSLTAGAREQYFGPGTRLTVT.

This sequence joins TRBV7-9 and TRBJ2-7, with D possibly matching TRBD2 (5 bases). Deletions cut 5 bases from V and 2 bases from J, with 19 bases between. CDR1 is SEHNR, CDR2 FQNEAQ, per germline (reference sequence). This CDR3 spans 16 amino acids. The CDR3 DNA reads as TGTGCCAGCAGCCCGCTTGTCAGCGGAAGTACCTACGAGCAGTACTTC. This sequence encodes CASSPLVSGSTYEQYF. Based on the CDR3 plus reference TRBV7-9 and TRBJ2-7, the full variable domain is DTGVSQNPRHKITKRGQNVTFRCDPISEHNRLYWYRQTLGQGPEFLTYFQNEAQLEKSRLLSDRFSAERPKGSFSTLEIQRTEQGDSAMYLCASSPLVSGSTYEQYFGPGTRLTVT.

V usage is TRBV7-2 and J usage is TRBJ2-1; D is possibly TRBD2 (6 bases). The CDR3 extends over 16 amino acids. Trimming took off 6 bases at V and 4 bases at J, with 19 bases between the two ends. CDR1 and CDR2 (germline): SGHTA, FQGNSA. In nucleotides, the CDR3 is TGTGCCAGCAGGGCCCGGGACTGGAAAATATACAATGAGCAGTTCTTC. Encoded protein: CASRARDWKIYNEQFF.

This chain joins TRBV28 and TRBJ1-1; 8 bases are shared with TRBD1. This CDR3 region has 14 residues. The germline gives CDR1 MDHEN, CDR2 SYDVKM. Trimming removed 5 bases from V and 1 base from J; junction bases left unmatched: 3. The CDR3 reads CASSGGQANTEAFF. In DNA form, the CDR3 reads TGTGCCAGCAGTGGGGGACAGGCGAACACTGAAGCTTTCTTT.

The chain has TRBV11-2 and TRBJ2-7, with 9 bases aligning to TRBD1. The V gene end was trimmed by 4 bases and the J gene end by 9 bases; junction bases not matched to a gene: 13. The CDR3 has 15 residues. Germline CDR1 reads SGHAT; CDR2 reads FQNNGV. The chain's CDR3 is CASSSAGTGRSGQYF. CDR3 nucleotides: TGTGCCAGCAGCTCGGCCGGGACAGGGCGCTCCGGGCAGTACTTC.

The table lists this clone with a count of one. The chain is built from TRBV5-1 and TRBJ1-1; D might be TRBD1 (5 bases). V lost 0 bases and J 0 bases, leaving 12 bases between the germline ends. From germline, CDR1 is SGHRS and CDR2 YFSETQ. This CDR3 is built from 16 residues. The CDR3: CASSLAQGLMNTEAFF. The CDR3 DNA sequence: TGCGCCAGCAGCTTGGCCCAGGGTCTGATGAACACTGAAGCTTTCTTT.

This chain uses TRBV19 with TRBJ1-1, with TRBD1 matching over 7 bases. The germline gives CDR1 LNHDA, CDR2 SQIVND (reference sequence). With V trimmed by 5 bases and J by 6 bases, 3 bases remained unmatched. The CDR3 runs to 12 residues. This chain's CDR3 is CASSLDRAEAFF. CDR3 in DNA: TGTGCCAGTAGTCTCGACAGGGCTGAAGCTTTCTTT.